What follows describes a single TCR beta chain. TCRdb's copy holds only in-frame clones and misses some; the assay was immunoSEQ multiplex PCR. The sample comprises about 320,000 clones, roughly nine tenths of which are singletons, and 2.6% rests with the top ten. This entry belongs to a study of blood T cell repertoires in COVID-19. Germline trimming cut 2 bases from V and 1 base from J; bases unmatched to any gene: 16. Germline V gene lookup returns CDR1 SQVTM and CDR2 ANQGSEA. The CDR3 has 20 amino acids. The sample taken for sequencing was PBMCs or T cells enriched from blood (not recorded which). The chain recombines TRBV29-1 with TRBJ2-7; TRBD2 aligns across 14 bases. The TCR comes from a man aged 60 to 75 who had recovered from COVID-19. CDR3: CSVELGGLAGARGQSYEQYF. Here the CDR3 DNA reads TGCAGCGTTGAACTTGGGGGACTAGCGGGAGCCCGTGGTCAGTCCTACGAGCAGTACTTC.